This record concerns one T cell receptor beta chain sequence. Trimming left V 4 bases short and J 8 bases short, with 21 bases between. CDR3 length: 16 residues. Germline values: CDR1 LGHNA, CDR2 YSLEER. The data originate from a study of CD4+ T cells in melanoma. Using immunoSEQ multiplex PCR, the repertoire was profiled, and TCRdb retains in-frame clones only, with some absent. The table has some 120,000 clones, 92% seen once. The sequence was obtained from a human donor with melanoma. The sequencing input was peripheral blood. The chain employs TRBV4-3 and TRBJ2-4, with D possibly being TRBD1 (5 bases). DNA for the CDR3: TGCGCCAGCAGCCCGGCCCGCCAGGGTTTAGGGGACATTCAGTACTTC. This sequence encodes CASSPARQGLGDIQYF.